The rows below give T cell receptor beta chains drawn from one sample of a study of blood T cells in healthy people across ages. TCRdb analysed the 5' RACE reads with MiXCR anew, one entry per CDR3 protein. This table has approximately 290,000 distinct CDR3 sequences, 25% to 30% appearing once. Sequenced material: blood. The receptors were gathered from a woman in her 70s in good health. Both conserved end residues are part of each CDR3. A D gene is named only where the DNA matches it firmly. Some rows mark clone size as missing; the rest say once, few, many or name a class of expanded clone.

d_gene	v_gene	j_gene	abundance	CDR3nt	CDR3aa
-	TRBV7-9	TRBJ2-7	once	TGTGCCAGCAGCCGGACAGTTGTGAACGAGCAGTACTTC	CASSRTVVNEQYF
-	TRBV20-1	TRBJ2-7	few	TGCAGTGCTAGAGACATGGGACTCGGGGGTTACGAGCAGTACTTC	CSARDMGLGGYEQYF
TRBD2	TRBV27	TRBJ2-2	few	TGTGCCAGCAGGCCGGGACTAGCGGGAGCCGGGGAGCTGTTTTTT	CASRPGLAGAGELFF
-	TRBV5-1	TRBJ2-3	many	TGCGCCAGCAGCCCTCAGGGCCCTCCCGATACGCAGTATTTT	CASSPQGPPDTQYF
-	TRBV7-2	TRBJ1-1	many	TGTGCCAGCAGCTTAGCCCTGAACACTGAAGCTTTCTTT	CASSLALNTEAFF
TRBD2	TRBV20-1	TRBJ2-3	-	TGCAGTGCTCCCTCGACTAGCGCGGCGCCAGATACGCAGTATTTT	CSAPSTSAAPDTQYF
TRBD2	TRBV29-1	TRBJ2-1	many	TGCAGCGCAGTAGCGGGAGCGTATGAGCAGTTCTTC	CSAVAGAYEQFF
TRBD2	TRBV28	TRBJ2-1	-	TGTGCCAGCAGTAAACTAGCGGGAGGACATGAGCAGTTCTTC	CASSKLAGGHEQFF
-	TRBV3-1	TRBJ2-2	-	TGTGCCAGCAGCCAAGGGGCCGGGGAGCTGTTTTTT	CASSQGAGELFF
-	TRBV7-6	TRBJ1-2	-	TGTGCCAGCAGCTTAGGTGGCGCGGAGTCCCTCTATGGCTACACCTTC	CASSLGGAESLYGYTF
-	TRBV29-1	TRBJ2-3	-	TGCAGCGTTGGAGGTACCTTTGGGGTAAGGGCAGATACGCAGTATTTT	CSVGGTFGVRADTQYF
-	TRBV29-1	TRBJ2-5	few	TGCAGCGTTGAGCGAGGGATCAGGGGCGGGACCCAGTACTTC	CSVERGIRGGTQYF
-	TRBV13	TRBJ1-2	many	TGTGCCAGCAGCTTAGGCGACAGAAACTATGGCTACACCTTC	CASSLGDRNYGYTF
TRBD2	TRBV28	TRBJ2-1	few	TGTGCCAGCAGTTTATCGGGACTAGCGGGCAACAATGAGCAGTTCTTC	CASSLSGLAGNNEQFF
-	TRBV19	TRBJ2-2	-	TGTGCCAGTAGTAGAGCGGGCGACACCGGGGAGCTGTTTTTT	CASSRAGDTGELFF
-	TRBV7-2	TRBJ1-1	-	TGTGCCAGCAGCTTAGGGATGACAAACACTGAAGCTTTCTTT	CASSLGMTNTEAFF
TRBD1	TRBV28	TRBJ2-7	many	TGTGCCAGCGTCAGACCGGGACAGAATCCCTACGAGCAGTACTTC	CASVRPGQNPYEQYF
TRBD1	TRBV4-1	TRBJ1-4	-	TGCGCCAGCAGCCGAACGACAGGGGGCGCAGCTAATGAAAAACTGTTTTTT	CASSRTTGGAANEKLFF
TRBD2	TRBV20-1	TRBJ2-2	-	TGCAGTGCTAGACTAACTAGCGGGAGGACCGGGGAGCTGTTTTTT	CSARLTSGRTGELFF
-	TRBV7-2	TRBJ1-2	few	TGTGCCAGCAGCTTTAGGGACGCCTATGGCTACACCTTC	CASSFRDAYGYTF
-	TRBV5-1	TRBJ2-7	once	TGCGCCAGCAGCTTACAGGACCGCTACGAGCAGTACTTC	CASSLQDRYEQYF
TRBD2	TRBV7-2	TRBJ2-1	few	TGTGCCAGCACCATACTAGCGGGAGGGCTCGATGAGCAGTTCTTC	CASTILAGGLDEQFF
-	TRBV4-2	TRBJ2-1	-	TGTGCCAGCAGCCAAGAAAACGGGAGACTAAATGAGCAGTTCTTC	CASSQENGRLNEQFF
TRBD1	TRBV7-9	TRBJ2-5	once	TGTGCCAGCAGCATAGGACAGGTCCAAGAGACCCAGTACTTC	CASSIGQVQETQYF
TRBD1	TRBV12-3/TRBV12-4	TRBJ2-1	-	TGTGCCAGCAGCTCCGGGACAGGGGGAATGGCCTACAATGAGCAGTTCTTC	CASSSGTGGMAYNEQFF
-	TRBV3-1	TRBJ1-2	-	TGTGCCAGCAGCCAGGGGGCTGGTAACTATGGCTACACCTTC	CASSQGAGNYGYTF
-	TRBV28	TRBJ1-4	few	TGTGCCAGCAGTCCGACGGGGTTCACTAATGAAAAACTGTTTTTT	CASSPTGFTNEKLFF
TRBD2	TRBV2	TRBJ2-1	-	TGTGCCAGCTTCCTCCCTGAAACTAGCGGGGGGGCCAATGAGCAGTTCTTC	CASFLPETSGGANEQFF
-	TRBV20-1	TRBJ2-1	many	TGCAGTGCTAGCGGGAAATACAATGAGCAGTTCTTC	CSASGKYNEQFF
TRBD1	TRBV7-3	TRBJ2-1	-	TGTGCCAGCAGCTTATTGGGACAGGGGGACTACAATGAGCAGTTCTTC	CASSLLGQGDYNEQFF
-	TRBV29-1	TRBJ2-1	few	TGCAGCGTTCACCTTGCGGGGGCGTCCTACAATGAGCAGTTCTTC	CSVHLAGASYNEQFF
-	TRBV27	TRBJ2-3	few	TGTGCCAGCAGTTCAGGGCAGGGGCGAGGTAGGGATACGCAGTATTTT	CASSSGQGRGRDTQYF
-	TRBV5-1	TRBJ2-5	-	TGCGCTAGCAGCTTGATGGGGGGCGAAGAGACCCAGTACTTC	CASSLMGGEETQYF
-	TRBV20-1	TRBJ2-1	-	TGCAGTGCTGAGGCGATCAGCTCCTACAATGAGCAGTTCTTC	CSAEAISSYNEQFF
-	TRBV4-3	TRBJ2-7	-	TGCGCCAGCAGCCAAGAACTAACCCGGGTAGGGCGGGCCGAGCAGTACTTC	CASSQELTRVGRAEQYF
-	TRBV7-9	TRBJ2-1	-	TGTGCCAGCAGCTTTGGAACTACCTACAGCGCGCAGTTCTTC	CASSFGTTYSAQFF
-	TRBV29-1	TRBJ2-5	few	TGCAGCGCCCTACACAAGGAGACCCAGTACTTC	CSALHKETQYF
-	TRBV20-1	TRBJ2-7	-	TGCAGTGCCCCTGGGGCGGACCTATACGAGCAGTACTTC	CSAPGADLYEQYF
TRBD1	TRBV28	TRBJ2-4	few	TGTGCCAGCAGTTCGCGGACAGGTTCCAAAAACATTCAGTACTTC	CASSSRTGSKNIQYF
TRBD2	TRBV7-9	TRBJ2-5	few	TGTGCCAGCATCGAGGCCAGCGGGATGTATCGAGAGACCCAGTACTTC	CASIEASGMYRETQYF
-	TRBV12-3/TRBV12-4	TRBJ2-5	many	TGTGCCAGCAGTTTATTCCCCGAAGAGACCCAGTACTTC	CASSLFPEETQYF
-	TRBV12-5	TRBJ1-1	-	TGTGCTAGTGGTTTGGTATTGAGGAAAGGGGCTGAAGCTTTCTTT	CASGLVLRKGAEAFF
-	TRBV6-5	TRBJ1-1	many	TGTGCCAGCAGTTACAGCAGGGGATCTATGAACACTGAAGCTTTCTTT	CASSYSRGSMNTEAFF
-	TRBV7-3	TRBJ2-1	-	TGTGCCAGCAGCGTAAGAGGGGGGCCGCTCAATGAGCAGTTCTTC	CASSVRGGPLNEQFF